The clone carrying this T cell receptor (beta chain) was recorded a few times. What it binds is not known. The CDR3 runs to 15 residues. Trimming removed 4 bases from V and 4 bases from J; junction bases left unmatched: 6. Germline CDR1 reads SGHTS; CDR2 reads YDEGEE. This sample was taken from a study of vaccination effects on CD4 cells after COVID-19. Data came from immunoSEQ multiplex PCR; TCRdb stores just in-frame clones and leaves some out. The sample consists of tens of thousands of clones, around three fifths of them appearing once. Antigen-specific CD4+ T cells were expanded (with viral peptide pools) by the ViraFEST assay ahead of sequencing. Isolation of CD4+ T cells took place after less than twelve days of culture. The participants, recipients of two vaccine doses, got either BNT162b2 or mRNA-1273. Having tested negative for nucleocapsid antibodies, the vaccine recipients showed no prior SARS-CoV-2 infection.

V and J are TRBV5-8 and TRBJ1-4, with TRBD1 matching 8 bases. The starting material was CD4+ T cells from PBMCs cultured with SARS-CoV-2 spike peptides, obtained after COVID-19 vaccination. The receptor was derived from a human donor who received a COVID-19 vaccine. The CDR3 sequence is CASSAGQGNNEKLFF. The DNA of the CDR3 is TGTGCCAGCAGCGCAGGACAGGGAAATAATGAAAAACTGTTTTTT.